The 9 T cell receptor beta chains given below trace back to one sample, sequenced in a study of shared clonotypes between healthy human individuals. Profiled with immunoSEQ multiplex PCR; TCRdb holds only in-frame clones, not every one. This table holds around 560,000 clones, approximately 95% found once. Naivety among CD8 cells was defined by CD45RO negativity and positive CCR7 selection, thereby excluding terminally differentiated effector memory CD45RA+ cells. What was sequenced was naive CD8+ T cells sorted from blood. The source of these receptors is a woman between 25 and 40 years old in good health.

The DNA of the CDR3 is TGTGCCAGTAGCCCGGGACCCAGCTCCTACAATGAGCAGTTCTTC. It translates to CASSPGPSSYNEQFF. V gene TRBV19 combines with J gene TRBJ2-1; D is tentatively TRBD1 or TRBD2 (5 bases each). The CDR3 spans 15 residues. With 6 bases removed from V and 0 bases from J, the gap between germline ends came to 12 bases. The germline V gene has CDR1 LNHDA and CDR2 SQIVND (reference sequence).

The V call is TRBV4-1, the J call TRBJ2-7, with 7 nucleotides matching TRBD2. The V and J ends lost 0 bases and 3 bases, in that order; junction bases with no gene match: 2. This CDR3 is built from 14 residues. CDR1 MGHRA and CDR2 YSYEKL come from the germline V gene. CDR3 nucleotide sequence: TGCGCCAGCAGCCAAGATGGGAGGGGCTACGAGCAGTACTTC. Encoded protein: CASSQDGRGYEQYF.

The chain has TRBV27 and TRBJ2-3, with 9 bases aligning to TRBD2. Germline CDR1 reads MNHEY; CDR2 reads SMNVEV (reference sequence). The CDR3 contains 14 residues. V was pared by 4 bases and J by 11 bases, with 10 bases of the junction left unmatched. The CDR3 DNA follows: TGTGCCAGCAGTTATAGCGGGAGCTCCAGAGGGCAGTATTTT. Protein: CASSYSGSSRGQYF.

The CDR3 spells CASSLLLKGGYTF. CDR3 coding DNA: TGTGCCAGCAGTTTATTGCTCAAAGGGGGCTACACCTTC. The chain is built from TRBV28 and TRBJ1-2; unclear D gene. Trimming took off 1 base at V and 8 bases at J, with 11 bases between the two ends. The CDR3 loop spans 13 amino acids. CDR1 and CDR2 from the germline V gene are MDHEN and SYDVKM.

This clone occurred once. The gene calls are TRBV5-6 and TRBJ2-3; TRBD1 agrees at 10 bases. The germline V gene has CDR1 SGHDT and CDR2 YYEEEE. V gave up 3 bases and J gave up 4 bases; unmatched junction bases: 2. CDR3 size: 14 residues. CDR3 in DNA: TGTGCCAGCAGCTGGGGACAGGGGCCAGATACGCAGTATTTT. It specifies CASSWGQGPDTQYF.

The V gene is TRBV28, the J gene TRBJ1-2; D not certain. In germline, CDR1 is MDHEN, CDR2 SYDVKM. Trimming cost V 4 bases and J 1 base, with 16 bases left between them. CDR3 length: 16 amino acids. The CDR3 DNA reads TGTGCCAGCAGTTCGATCCGGACTCCAGTTAACTATGGCTACACCTTC. This sequence encodes CASSSIRTPVNYGYTF.

V gene TRBV21-1 combines with J gene TRBJ1-1; TRBD1, the table's D call, was not compared with the DNA. TRBV21-1 is given as a pseudogene. The CDR3 covers 14 residues. The CDR3 loop is CASSKTFWNTEAFF. The CDR3 DNA reads TGTGCCAGCAGCAAAACATTTTGGAACACTGAAGCTTTCTTT.

The CDR3 sequence is CASSVDSSYEQYF. The CDR3 DNA sequence: TGTGCCAGCAGCGTGGACAGCTCCTACGAGCAGTACTTC. The chain uses TRBV27 and TRBJ2-7; possible D gene TRBD1, 6 bases. Trimming took 6 bases from V and 0 from J, leaving 9 bases between them. This CDR3 region has 13 residues. The germline V gene has CDR1 MNHEY and CDR2 SMNVEV (reference sequence).

V gene TRBV5-4 combines with J gene TRBJ2-1, with 7 bases lining up with TRBD1. This CDR3 contains 14 residues. The trim removed 2 bases at V and 5 bases at J, leaving 4 bases unmatched. Germline CDR1 is SGHNT and CDR2 is YYREEE (reference sequence). CDR3 coding DNA: TGTGCCAGCAGCTTCTTAGGGGGCAACAATGAGCAGTTCTTC. Amino acid sequence: CASSFLGGNNEQFF. Together with reference TRBV5-4 and TRBJ2-1, the CDR3 gives the full variable domain: ETGVTQSPTHLIKTRGQQVTLRCSSQSGHNTVSWYQQALGQGPQFIFQYYREEENGRGNFPPRFSGLQFPNYSSELNVNALELDDSALYLCASSFLGGNNEQFFGPGTRLTVL.